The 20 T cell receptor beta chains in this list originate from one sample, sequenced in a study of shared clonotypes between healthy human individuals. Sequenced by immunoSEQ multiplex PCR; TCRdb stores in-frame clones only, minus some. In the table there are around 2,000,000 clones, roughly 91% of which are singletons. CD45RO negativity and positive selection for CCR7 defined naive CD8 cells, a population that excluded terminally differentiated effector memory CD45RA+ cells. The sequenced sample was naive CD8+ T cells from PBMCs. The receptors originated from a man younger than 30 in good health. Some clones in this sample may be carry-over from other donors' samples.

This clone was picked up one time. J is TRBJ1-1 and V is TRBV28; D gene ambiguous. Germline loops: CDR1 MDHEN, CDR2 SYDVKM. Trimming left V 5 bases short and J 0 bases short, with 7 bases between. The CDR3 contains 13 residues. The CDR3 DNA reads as TGTGCCAGCAGTCCGCAAATGAACACTGAAGCTTTCTTT. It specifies CASSPQMNTEAFF.

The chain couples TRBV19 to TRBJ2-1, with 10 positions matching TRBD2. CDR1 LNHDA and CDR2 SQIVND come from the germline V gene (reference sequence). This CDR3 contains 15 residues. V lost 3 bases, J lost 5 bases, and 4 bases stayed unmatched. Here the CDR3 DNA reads TGTGCCAGTAGTATCGGACTAGCGGCTAACAATGAGCAGTTCTTC. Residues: CASSIGLAANNEQFF.

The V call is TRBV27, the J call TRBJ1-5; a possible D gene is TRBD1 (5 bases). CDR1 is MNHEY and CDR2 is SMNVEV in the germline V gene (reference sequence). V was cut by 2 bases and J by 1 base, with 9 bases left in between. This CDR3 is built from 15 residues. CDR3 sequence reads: CASSLRGMSNQPQHF. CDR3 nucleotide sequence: TGTGCCAGCAGTTTACGGGGCATGAGCAATCAGCCCCAGCATTTT.

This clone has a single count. Written as DNA, the CDR3 is TGTGCCAGCAGCCTACCTCAGGGCGTGCAGTACTTC. It is translated as CASSLPQGVQYF. The V gene is TRBV4-2, the J gene TRBJ2-7, with a tentative D call TRBD1 (5 bases). This CDR3 has 12 amino acids. In germline, CDR1 is LGHNA, CDR2 YNFKEQ. Trimming pared 4 bases from V and 9 bases from J, leaving 13 bases between.

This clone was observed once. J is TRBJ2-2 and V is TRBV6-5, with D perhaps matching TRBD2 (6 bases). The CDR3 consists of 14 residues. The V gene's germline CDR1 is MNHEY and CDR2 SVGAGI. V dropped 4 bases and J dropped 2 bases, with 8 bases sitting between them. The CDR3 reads CASSSGVNTGELFF. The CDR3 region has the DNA TGTGCCAGCAGTTCGGGGGTCAACACCGGGGAGCTGTTTTTT.

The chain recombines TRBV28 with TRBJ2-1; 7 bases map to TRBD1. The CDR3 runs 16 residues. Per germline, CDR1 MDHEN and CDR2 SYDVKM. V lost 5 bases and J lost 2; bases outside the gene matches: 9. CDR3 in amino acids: CASSIPTGYTYNEQFF. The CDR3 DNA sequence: TGTGCCAGCAGTATACCGACAGGGTATACCTACAATGAGCAGTTCTTC.

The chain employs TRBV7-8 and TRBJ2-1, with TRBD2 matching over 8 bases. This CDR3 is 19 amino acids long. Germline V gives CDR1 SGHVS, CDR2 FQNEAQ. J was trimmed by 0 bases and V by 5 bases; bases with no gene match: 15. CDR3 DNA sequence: TGTGCCAGCAGCCCGTGGCTAGCGGGTGCTCCCCGCTCCTACAATGAGCAGTTCTTC. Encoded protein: CASSPWLAGAPRSYNEQFF.

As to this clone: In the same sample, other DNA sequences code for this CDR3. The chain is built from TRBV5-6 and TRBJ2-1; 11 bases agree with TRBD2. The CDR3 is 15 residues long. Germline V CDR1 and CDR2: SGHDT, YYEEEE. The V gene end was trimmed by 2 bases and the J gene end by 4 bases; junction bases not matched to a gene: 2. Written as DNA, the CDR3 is TGTGCCAGCAGCTTAAGACTAGCGGGATACAATGAGCAGTTCTTC. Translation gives CASSLRLAGYNEQFF.

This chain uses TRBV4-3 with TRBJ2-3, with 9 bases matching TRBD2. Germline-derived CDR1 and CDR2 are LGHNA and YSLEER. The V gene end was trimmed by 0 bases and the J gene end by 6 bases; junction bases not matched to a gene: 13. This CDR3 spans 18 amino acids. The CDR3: CASSQDDSGRGFLDTQYF. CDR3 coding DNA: TGCGCCAGCAGCCAAGATGATAGCGGGAGAGGGTTTTTGGATACGCAGTATTTT.

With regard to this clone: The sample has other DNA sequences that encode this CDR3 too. The CDR3 protein is CSVATDTQYF. CDR3 DNA sequence: TGCAGCGTTGCGACAGATACGCAGTATTTT. The rearrangement links TRBV29-1 to TRBJ2-3; no firm D call. The CDR3 has 10 residues. Germline V CDR1 and CDR2: SQVTM, ANQGSEA. Trimming stripped 4 bases from V and 3 bases from J, with 2 bases between.

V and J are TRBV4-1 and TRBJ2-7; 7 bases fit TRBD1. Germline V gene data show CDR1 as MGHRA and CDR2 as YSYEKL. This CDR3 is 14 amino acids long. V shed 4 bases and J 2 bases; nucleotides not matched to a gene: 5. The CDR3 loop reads CASSPTGIPYEQYF. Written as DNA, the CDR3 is TGCGCCAGCAGCCCGACAGGGATACCCTACGAGCAGTACTTC.

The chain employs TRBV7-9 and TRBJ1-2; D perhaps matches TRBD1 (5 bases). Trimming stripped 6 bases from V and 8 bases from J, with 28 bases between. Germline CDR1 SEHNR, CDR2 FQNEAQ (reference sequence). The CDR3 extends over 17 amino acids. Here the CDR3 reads CASSPASKTGLASGYTF. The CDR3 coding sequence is TGTGCCAGCAGTCCGGCTTCGAAAACAGGCCTGGCATCGGGCTACACCTTC.

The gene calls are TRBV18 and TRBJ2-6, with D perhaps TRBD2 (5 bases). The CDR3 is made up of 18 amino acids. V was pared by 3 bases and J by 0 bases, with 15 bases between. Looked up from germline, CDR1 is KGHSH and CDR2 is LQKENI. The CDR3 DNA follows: TGTGCCAGCTCACCCGCGGTACGGGATTTCTCTGGGGCCAACGTCCTGACTTTC. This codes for CASSPAVRDFSGANVLTF.

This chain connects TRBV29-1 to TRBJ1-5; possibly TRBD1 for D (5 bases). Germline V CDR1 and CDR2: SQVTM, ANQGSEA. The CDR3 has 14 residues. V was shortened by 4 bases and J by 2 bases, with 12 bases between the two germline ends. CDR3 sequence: CSVAAGPGNQPQHF. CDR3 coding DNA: TGCAGCGTTGCGGCGGGGCCAGGCAATCAGCCCCAGCATTTT.

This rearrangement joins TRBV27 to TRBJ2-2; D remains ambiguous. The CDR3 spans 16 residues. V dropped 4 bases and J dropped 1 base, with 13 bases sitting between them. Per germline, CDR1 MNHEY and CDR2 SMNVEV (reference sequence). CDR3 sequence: CASSSPLRENTGELFF. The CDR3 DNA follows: TGTGCCAGCAGTTCCCCCCTAAGGGAGAACACCGGGGAGCTGTTTTTT.

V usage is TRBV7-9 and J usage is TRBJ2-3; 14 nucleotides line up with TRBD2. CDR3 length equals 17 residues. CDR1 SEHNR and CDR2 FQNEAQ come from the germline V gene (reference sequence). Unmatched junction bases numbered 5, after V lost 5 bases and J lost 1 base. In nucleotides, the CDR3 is TGTGCCAGCAGCCCCTGGGGACTAGCGGGAGGCACAGATACGCAGTATTTT. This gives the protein CASSPWGLAGGTDTQYF.

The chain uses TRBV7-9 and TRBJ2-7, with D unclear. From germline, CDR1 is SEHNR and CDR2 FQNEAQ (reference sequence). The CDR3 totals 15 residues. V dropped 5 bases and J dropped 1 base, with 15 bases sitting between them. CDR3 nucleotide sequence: TGTGCCAGCAGCCGCCGCACCGCGGATTCCTACGAGCAGTACTTC. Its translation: CASSRRTADSYEQYF.

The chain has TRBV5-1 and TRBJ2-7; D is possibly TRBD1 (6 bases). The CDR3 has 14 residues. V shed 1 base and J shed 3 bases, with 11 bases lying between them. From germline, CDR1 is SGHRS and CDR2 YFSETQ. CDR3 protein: CASSLNRDFYEQYF. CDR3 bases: TGCGCCAGCAGCTTGAACAGGGATTTCTACGAGCAGTACTTC.

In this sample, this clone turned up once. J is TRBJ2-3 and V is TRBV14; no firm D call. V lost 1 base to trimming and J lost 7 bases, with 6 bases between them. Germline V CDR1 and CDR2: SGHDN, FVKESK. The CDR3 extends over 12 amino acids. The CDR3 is CASSQAAYTQYF. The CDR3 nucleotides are TGTGCCAGCAGCCAAGCGGCGTATACGCAGTATTTT.

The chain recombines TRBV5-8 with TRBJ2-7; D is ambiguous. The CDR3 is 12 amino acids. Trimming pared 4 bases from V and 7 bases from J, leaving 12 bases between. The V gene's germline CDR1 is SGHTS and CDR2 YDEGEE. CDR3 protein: CASSPRPGEQYF. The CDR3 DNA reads TGTGCCAGCAGCCCAAGACCCGGGGAGCAGTACTTC.